The text below deals with one TCR beta chain. The data belong to a study of blood T cell repertoires in COVID-19. Study-wide context: Samples taken during acute and convalescent COVID-19 were collected in the United States, Italy and Spain. PBMCs, B-cell-depleted T cells, or T cells were the source of the cDNA or gDNA that made up the material.

Study processing details: For nucleated cells, counts were estimated from reference gene primer amplification. The method was immunoSEQ multiplex PCR; TCRdb's version includes in-frame clones alone and lacks a portion of them. D and trimming were read from the DNA, whereas the V and J calls and clone size are those reported in that table. This sample carries over 80,000 clones, roughly nine tenths of them seen once, and the ten largest clones take over 7%. The sequence came from a man aged 45-65 years with acute or convalescent COVID-19. The sample comprised peripheral blood.

The CDR3 reads CAWIRKQGTTEAFF. CDR3 sequence (DNA): TGTGCCTGGATACGTAAACAGGGGACCACTGAAGCTTTCTTT. The rearrangement uses TRBV30 and TRBJ1-1; 7 positions match TRBD1. Trimming took 4 bases from V and 4 from J; bases not matched to a gene: 9. The CDR3 length is 14 residues. The germline gives CDR1 GTSNPN, CDR2 SVGIG (reference sequence).